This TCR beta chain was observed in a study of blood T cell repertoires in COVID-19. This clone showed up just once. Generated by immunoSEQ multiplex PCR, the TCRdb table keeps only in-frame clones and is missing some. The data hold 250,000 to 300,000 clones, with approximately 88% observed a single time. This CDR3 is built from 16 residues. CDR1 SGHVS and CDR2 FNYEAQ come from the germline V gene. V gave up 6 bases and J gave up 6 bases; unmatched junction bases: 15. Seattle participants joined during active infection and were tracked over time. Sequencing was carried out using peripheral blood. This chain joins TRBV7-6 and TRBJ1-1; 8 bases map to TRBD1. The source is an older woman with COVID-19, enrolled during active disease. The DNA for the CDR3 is TGTGCCAGCAGTCCACACCTACAGGGGGGGTACGCTGAAGCTTTCTTT. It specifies CASSPHLQGGYAEAFF.